The clone carrying this T cell receptor beta chain has a count of ten or more. Its antigen is undetermined. This record belongs to a study of neurological immune-mediated disorders. Study-level points and caveats: The study found no CDR3 amino acid sequences shared by expanded clones across subjects, suggesting private repertoires in all groups.

CDR3 size: 16 residues. The trim removed 0 bases at V and 3 bases at J, leaving 8 bases unmatched. CDR1 MNHEY and CDR2 SVGAGI come from the germline V gene. cDNA was made by 5'RACE with 10-nucleotide random UMIs. Each CDR3 protein gets one entry after TCRdb re-called the 5' RACE reads with MiXCR. The table includes 33,000 or so distinct CDR3 sequences, less than 8.5% detected once. Stored at -80 C, 2 million PBMCs were the source of the unsorted libraries. The sequenced sample consisted of PBMCs. The chain is built from TRBV6-5 and TRBJ2-7; 7 bases are a match to TRBD1. This clonotype was sampled from a woman aged 40 to 50 in good health. CDR3 sequence: CASSYSRQGYRYEQYF. The CDR3 DNA follows: TGTGCCAGCAGTTACTCGCGACAGGGCTATCGCTACGAGCAGTACTTC.